The clone carrying this T cell receptor (beta chain) was detected ten times or more. Antigen: not known. This entry is derived from a study of T-cell reconstitution after alpha-beta-depleted transplantation in children. The TCRbeta library was prepared with unique molecular identifiers. TCRdb reprocessed the PCR reads via MiXCR and lists one record per CDR3 protein. Counted here are 27,000 or so distinct CDR3 sequences, around 17% occurring once; the ten biggest clones make up 35%. Study outcomes and limitations: Reportedly, only several hundred clones from non-depleted graft cells drove alpha-beta T-cell counts at about two months. It was newly produced T cells that mostly accounted for T-cell counts and diversity one year after transplant.

This receptor was taken from a male patient aged 2 to 10 who had a stem cell transplant for acute lymphoblastic leukemia, so the T cells may come from the graft donor. The specimen was PBMCs, mostly from graft donor cells, collected 60 days after TCRalphabeta/CD19-depleted stem cell transplant.

Here the CDR3 DNA reads TGTGCCAGCAGCCCGAACCGGGACGCGGGCTACGAGCAGTACTTC. Amino acid sequence: CASSPNRDAGYEQYF. The chain uses TRBV7-2 and TRBJ2-7; D possibly uses TRBD1 or TRBD2 (5 bases each). The CDR3 runs 15 residues. V was clipped by 5 bases and J by 3 bases, with 17 bases between them. Germline V gene sequence: CDR1 SGHTA, CDR2 FQGNSA.